Listed here is a single T cell receptor (beta chain). The antigen this receptor binds is unknown. No clone much larger than this one lies a single base away; base qualities are absent. The data derive from a study of blood T cell repertoires in COVID-19 (TCRdb year 2020). Context from the whole study: Samples covering the acute and convalescent phases of COVID-19 were provided by collaborators in the United States, Italy and Spain. The prospective study material was composed of cDNA or gDNA derived from T cells, B-cell-depleted T cells, or PBMCs. The dataset comprised deeply sampled blood TCRbeta repertoires from subjects exposed to, actively infected with, or recovered from COVID-19. A freely available public database, intended as a resource for researchers studying the immune response to SARS-CoV-2, is where the repertoires were released. The samples were drawn from two sources: the first 160 participants of the ongoing ImmuneRACE study, and approximately 1,300 subjects contributed by 6 global collaborators. The sample metadata nearly always contained a de-identified subject ID, COVID-19 status, age in years and sex. Where available, HLA class I and class II types were taken from metadata supplied by the sample provider and were not determined by assay-based typing.

The germline V end is reduced by 1 base and the J end by 3 bases; junction bases left unmatched: 3. CDR1 and CDR2, looked up from the germline V gene (reference sequence), are LGHDT and YNNKEL. Its CDR3 holds 15 amino acids, cysteine through phenylalanine. Only the CDR3 part of the read is kept: 45 bases, read in frame from the first base. Findings and caveats that apply to the study as a whole: Clinical and demographic metadata were provided uncurated, with the amount varying by source and participant.

Each collaborating institution followed its own protocols to collect whole blood in K2EDTA tubes. For TCRbeta analysis, collaborators shipped samples as frozen whole blood, isolated PBMCs, or DNA extracted from either of those sample types. TCRbeta CDR3 regions were amplified from genomic DNA by means of the immunoSEQ Assay, a bias-controlled multiplex PCR. In the original analysis: The number of nucleated cells in each sample was estimated by amplification of reference gene primers within the assay. To quantify the absolute abundance of each unique TCRbeta CDR3 rearrangement, sequence reads were collapsed and filtered. For each sample, productive Simpson clonality was calculated by taking the square root of Simpson's diversity index across productive rearrangements. The immuneACCESS repertoire file appears here via TCRdb, limited to in-frame rearrangements. These files lack a portion of the clones; in checked studies, under half of the deficit traces to unresolved V genes, and the cause of the others is not known. The V and J calls and clone size come from that table; D and trimming were worked out from the DNA. The sample table lists approximately 150,000 clones, roughly nine tenths of them with a count of one. Jointly, the top ten make up 2.5% to 3.5% of the sample.

The sequenced sample consisted of peripheral blood. The TCR comes from a woman aged 60 to 75 with active COVID-19. This receptor chain uses TRBV3-1 (or the pseudogene TRBV3-2) and TRBJ2-7; TRBD2 agrees with 10 junctional bases. Here is the DNA: TGTGCCAGCAGCCAAGGGTCTAGCGGGAGCTACGAGCAGTACTTC. It specifies CASSQGSSGSYEQYF.